The TCR beta chain described here comes from a study of CD8+ T cells in alopecia areata. Study background: Patients given treatment had severity scored by the percentage of scalp area affected.

Comment on this clone: Antigen specificity is unknown.

Study-level findings and limits: Patients shared TCRs less clearly than mice did, possibly owing to HLA. A great number of expanded lesional clones endured in scalp and blood during tofacitinib. Sequenced scalp T cells also include alphabeta T cells resident in normal skin.

The sequencing template was cDNA reverse transcribed from extracted RNA. TCRdb keeps only in-frame clones here, not all; method: immunoSEQ multiplex PCR. The sample has some 110,000 clones, 58% seen once; the top ten hold nearly 30%. Germline lookup yields CDR1 MNHNS and CDR2 SASEGT. The CDR3 extends over 13 amino acids. The J segment lost 5 bases and the V segment lost 6 bases, leaving 7 bases of the junction unmatched. Treatment noted: oral pan-JAK inhibitor, 5-10 mg twice daily. The chain uses TRBV6-1 and TRBJ2-7; 7 bases fit TRBD1. Sequences were derived from CD8+ T cells sorted from blood, sampled at week 4, from a patient treated with tofacitinib. This TCR was recovered from a human donor with alopecia areata. The CDR3 region has the DNA TGTGCCAGCAGCGAGACAGGGTTCCACGAGCAGTACTTC. Residues: CASSETGFHEQYF.